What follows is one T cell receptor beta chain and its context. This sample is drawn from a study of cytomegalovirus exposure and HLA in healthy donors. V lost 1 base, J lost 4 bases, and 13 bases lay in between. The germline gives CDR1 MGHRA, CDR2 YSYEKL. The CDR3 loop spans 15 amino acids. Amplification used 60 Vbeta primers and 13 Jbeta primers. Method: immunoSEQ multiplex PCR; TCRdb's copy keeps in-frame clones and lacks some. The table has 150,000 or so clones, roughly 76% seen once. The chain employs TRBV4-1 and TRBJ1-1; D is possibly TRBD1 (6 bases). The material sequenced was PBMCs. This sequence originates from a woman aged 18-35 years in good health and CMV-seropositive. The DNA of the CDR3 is TGCGCCAGCAGCCAAGGGACAGTAGGGATCACTGAAGCTTTCTTT. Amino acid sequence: CASSQGTVGITEAFF.